One T cell receptor (beta chain) is described in this entry. The source of the sample is a study of blood T cell repertoires in COVID-19. Study-level information: Acute and convalescent COVID-19 samples came from the United States, Italy and Spain. T cells, B-cell-depleted T cells, or PBMCs provided the cDNA or gDNA that served as material.

Germline V gene lookup returns CDR1 LGHDT and CDR2 YNNKEL (reference sequence). V lost 0 bases to trimming and J lost 2 bases, with 7 bases between them. CDR3 size: 14 residues. Assay: immunoSEQ multiplex PCR; the TCRdb copy retains only in-frame clones and omits some. The sample lists around 160,000 clones, 85% to 90% occurring once. V and J are TRBV3-1 (or the pseudogene TRBV3-2) and TRBJ1-2; D is ambiguous. The source is a human donor in a cohort sampled during active COVID-19. Sequencing was carried out using peripheral blood. This CDR3 reads CASSQDIQNYGYTF. DNA for the CDR3: TGTGCCAGCAGCCAAGATATACAGAACTATGGCTACACCTTC.